This T cell receptor (beta chain) was documented in a study of blood T cell repertoires in COVID-19. Study as a whole: Specimens from acute and convalescent COVID-19 originated in the United States, Italy and Spain. PBMCs, B-cell-depleted T cells, or T cells were the source of the cDNA or gDNA that made up the material.

In the original processing: Quantification of nucleated cells was approximated via reference gene primer amplification. Profiled with immunoSEQ multiplex PCR; TCRdb holds only in-frame clones, not every one. For V, J and clone size, that table is used; D and trimming come from the DNA. The data contain 25,000 to 35,000 clones, more than 80% of them singletons. Trimming took 9 bases from V and 2 from J; bases not matched to a gene: 5. This CDR3 region has 13 residues. The germline CDR1 and CDR2 sequences are MDHEN and SYDVKM. This sequence was found in a woman aged 80 or over with acute or convalescent COVID-19. The rearrangement joins TRBV28 to TRBJ1-2, with 8 bases fitting TRBD1. Sequencing was performed on peripheral blood. DNA of the CDR3: TGTGCCAGTCTAACAGGGGGAAACTATGGCTACACCTTC. It specifies CASLTGGNYGYTF.